These 4 T cell receptor beta chains were sequenced from one sample in a study of vaccination and CD4 T cells after COVID-19. These TCRs are of unknown antigen specificity. This sample's treatment: roughly 10-day PBMC culture with coronavirus spike peptide pools or control peptides (ViraFEST assay). The Oncomine TCR Beta short-read assay sequenced DNA from cultured CD4+ T cells. TCRdb fed the PCR reads into MiXCR, producing one record per CDR3 protein. The sample yields 4,000 to 4,500 distinct CDR3 sequences, approximately 19% seen once. Sequenced: CD4+ T cells from blood, cultured in vitro. The receptors were gathered from a human donor who had recovered from COVID-19.

In this sample, this clonotype is hyperexpanded (1% or more). The chain has TRBV27 and TRBJ1-2, with 8 bases matching TRBD1. Germline V lookup: CDR1 MNHEY, CDR2 SMNVEV (reference sequence). V was clipped by 5 bases and J by 3 bases; unmatched bases: 2. The CDR3 spans 13 residues. This chain's CDR3 is CASSGQGDYGYTF. The CDR3 nucleotides are TGTGCCAGCAGTGGACAGGGAGACTATGGCTACACCTTC.

By frequency in the sample, this clonotype is medium-sized. The rearrangement links TRBV20-1 to TRBJ2-3, with D uncertain. CDR3 size: 14 residues. Germline V lookup: CDR1 DFQATT, CDR2 SNEGSKA (reference sequence). V dropped 1 base and J dropped 6 bases, with 14 bases sitting between them. The CDR3 sequence: CSARASSAPDTQYF. The CDR3 DNA is TGCAGTGCTAGAGCGAGTTCGGCTCCGGATACGCAGTATTTT.

This clonotype rates as medium-sized (0.01 to 0.1%). The CDR3 protein is CARDRGRRFGGYTF. As DNA, the CDR3 is TGTGCCAGGGACAGGGGGCGTCGGTTTGGTGGCTACACCTTC. The chain couples TRBV2 to TRBJ1-2; 11 nucleotides agree with TRBD1. Germline CDR1 reads SNHLY; CDR2 reads FYNNEI. The CDR3 is made up of 14 amino acids. V was pared by 9 bases and J by 7 bases, with 10 bases of the junction left unmatched.

The genes are TRBV10-1 and TRBJ2-3; D possibly corresponds to TRBD2 (5 bases). The CDR3 totals 14 residues. CDR1 is WNHNN and CDR2 is SYGVQD in the germline V gene (reference sequence). The V end was cut by 3 bases, the J end by 3 bases, with 10 bases between. Here the CDR3 DNA reads TGCGCCAGCAGTGATTCGGACTTGACAGATACGCAGTATTTT. Encoded protein: CASSDSDLTDTQYF.